This TCR beta chain was identified in a study of blood T cell repertoires in COVID-19. Germline loops: CDR1 LGHDT, CDR2 YNNKEL (reference sequence). This CDR3 has 16 residues. Losses at the gene ends were 5 bases for V and 6 bases for J; bases not matched to a gene: 8. This clone appeared once. Assay used: immunoSEQ multiplex PCR; TCRdb lists only in-frame clones, some missing. The data hold 60,000 to 65,000 clones, with approximately 80% observed a single time. This sequence originates from a man in his fifties with COVID-19, enrolled during active disease. The rearrangement links TRBV3-1 (or the pseudogene TRBV3-2) to TRBJ1-5; TRBD1 matches 12 bases. Sequences were obtained from peripheral blood. The CDR3 loop reads CASSSGRDRGLQPQHF. The CDR3 DNA follows: TGTGCCAGCAGCTCGGGCCGGGACAGGGGGCTTCAGCCCCAGCATTTT.